This T cell receptor beta chain was captured by sequencing in a study of T cell repertoires in cytomegalovirus infection. Study-level information: Public TCR beta signatures indicated both CMV infection and matching HLA type.

Trimming took 5 bases from V and 7 from J, leaving 15 bases between them. Germline loops: CDR1 SNHLY, CDR2 FYNNEI. This CDR3 region has 13 residues. TCRdb re-analysed the reads in MiXCR, keeping a single row per CDR3 protein. The data show approximately 170,000 distinct CDR3 sequences, roughly 14% seen once. Study-wide findings and caveats: There were HLA-C-restricted CMV-specific TCR beta clonotypes dominating the ex vivo response. Cumulative public TCR beta family frequency identified carriers of CMV plus the relevant HLA.

This clonotype was picked up many times. The antigen remains unidentified. The chain couples TRBV2 to TRBJ2-7; TRBD1 is a possible D gene (6 bases). This TCR derives from a human donor in good health (CMV status not recorded). Some clones in this sample may be carry-over from other donors' samples. What was sequenced was PBMCs. CDR3 in DNA: TGTGCCAGCAGTACGGACAGAGGACGAGAGCAGTACTTC. Residues: CASSTDRGREQYF.